The TCR beta chain described here comes from a study of PD-1 blockade in mismatch repair-deficient tumors listed by TCRdb under 2017. Background for the entire study: Between late 2013 and 2016, the trial enrolled roughly 86 consecutive patients with roughly twelve types of mismatch repair-deficient cancer, all of whom had received prior treatment and were progressing. Tumor-associated T cell clones were tracked in the peripheral blood of patients responding to PD-1 blockade by deep sequencing of TCR CDR3 regions. Study-level results and caveats: Clones residing in the tumor, which were often undetectable in blood before treatment, expanded quickly after pembrolizumab and then contracted, generally before radiologic responses.

Reading the label with the study, this specimen's time point is: peripheral blood before pembrolizumab. For every enrolled patient, mismatch repair deficiency was confirmed by either polymerase chain reaction or immunohistochemistry. TCR sequencing was carried out for three patients who responded to pembrolizumab therapy. Pembrolizumab PD-1 blockade was prospectively tested in advanced mismatch repair-deficient cancers, regardless of tissue of origin, in the phase II trial. Serial peripheral blood T cell samples were collected before and at multiple times after starting PD-1 blockade. The timing of each blood sample was reported as weeks after the first dose of pembrolizumab. This clone was detected only once. Its binding antigen is unknown. No qualities accompany the bases; no much larger clone lies one base away. Receptor libraries were prepared by the immunoSEQ multiplex PCR assay. The table was pulled from immuneACCESS by TCRdb, which kept in-frame rearrangements only. Such tables lose some clones; where checked, under half of the loss comes from unresolved V genes, and the rest has no known cause. This sample comprises 15,000 to 20,000 clones, around 82% of them detected only once. The ten largest clones capture roughly 17% of the sample.

Specimen: PBMCs, collected before pembrolizumab treatment. The receptor was isolated from an adult with mismatch repair-deficient cancer.

CDR3 reads: CASSPLRDTLIAQYF. In nucleotide form, the sequence is TGTGCCAGCTCACCACTCCGGGACACCCTCATCGCCCAGTACTTC. In this chain, TRBV18 is recombined with TRBJ2-5; a tentative D match to TRBD1 spans 6 bases. Reading the germline V gene gives CDR1 KGHSH and CDR2 LQKENI. The CDR3 runs 15 amino acids, cysteine and phenylalanine included. Just CDR3 DNA is preserved here, 45 bases in frame from base 1. V is shortened by 1 base, J by 9 bases, and the region joining them spans 18 bases. Reference TRBV18 and TRBJ2-5 genes cover what lies past the CDR3, so the full variable domain is NAGVMQNPRHLVRRRGQEARLRCSPMKGHSHVYWYRQLPEEGLKFMVYLQKENIIDESGMPKERFSAEFPKEGPSILRIQQVVRGDSAAYFCASSPLRDTLIAQYFGPGTRLLVL.